This passage covers 8 T cell receptor beta chains from one sample sequenced in a study of T cells in Graves' hyperthyroidism and ophthalmopathy. What was amplified from RNA transcripts were TCR beta CDR3 regions. The study used the HTBI primer set for a first-round RT-PCR of the TCR CDR3. One entry per CDR3 protein results from TCRdb running MiXCR on the multiplex PCR reads. Of about 180,000 distinct CDR3 sequences listed, approximately 17% are singletons. The source material was blood. These receptors were collected from a woman aged 50 to 65 with Graves' hyperthyroidism.

Ten or more counts support this clonotype. The V gene is TRBV11-2, the J gene TRBJ1-4; D unclear. V lost 6 bases and J 3 bases, leaving 17 bases between the germline ends. From germline, CDR1 is SGHAT and CDR2 FQNNGV. This CDR3 is 16 amino acids long. CDR3 DNA sequence: TGTGCCAGCAGACAAAACCCCGGCGGGTCTAATGAAAAACTGTTTTTT. Translated, it gives CASRQNPGGSNEKLFF.

In DNA form, the CDR3 reads TGTGCCAGCAGCTTATTACCAGGGGAGTATGGCTACACCTTC. Protein: CASSLLPGEYGYTF. V is TRBV7-3 and J is TRBJ1-2; D perhaps matches TRBD1 (6 bases). The CDR3 is 14 residues long. Germline lookup yields CDR1 SGHTA and CDR2 FQGTGA. V was pared by 2 bases and J by 5 bases, with 12 bases between.

For this clonotype: A much larger clone differs from this one at a single base, so this may be a read error. V gene TRBV6-5 combines with J gene TRBJ2-1; D is unclear. The better agreement between TRBJ2-7 and the DNA end casts doubt on the J call. The CDR3 has 13 residues. CDR1 and CDR2 (germline): MNHEY, SVGAGI. The CDR3 protein is CASSYAAYNEQYF. The CDR3 region has the DNA TGTGCCAGCAGTTACGCTGCGTACAATGAGCAGTACTTC.

This clonotype was counted only a few times. The chain employs TRBV3-1 and TRBJ2-3, with 9 positions matching TRBD2. Germline V lookup: CDR1 LGHDT, CDR2 YNNKEL (reference sequence). V lost 5 bases to trimming and J lost 5 bases; unmatched junction nucleotides: 5. This CDR3 contains 14 residues. The CDR3 spells CASSDSGGKDTQYF. CDR3 in DNA: TGTGCCAGCAGCGATAGCGGGGGAAAAGATACGCAGTATTTT.

This clonotype was counted only a few times. V is TRBV6-9 and J is TRBJ1-2; the D gene is possibly TRBD1 (5 bases). V lost 4 bases to trimming and J lost 4 bases, with 13 bases between them. CDR3 length: 14 residues. Per germline, CDR1 MNHGY and CDR2 SVAAGI. The CDR3 DNA reads as TGTGCCAGCAGTTCGGGACGGACGATCTATGGCTACACCTTC. It specifies CASSSGRTIYGYTF.

Only one count was recorded for this clonotype. The V gene is TRBV11-2, the J gene TRBJ1-1, with D possibly matching TRBD1 (6 bases). Deletions cut 1 base from V and 6 bases from J, with 12 bases between. CDR3 length: 14 amino acids. The V gene's germline CDR1 is SGHAT and CDR2 FQNNGV. The CDR3 is CASSLVPGVSEAFF. The CDR3 bases are TGTGCCAGCAGCTTAGTCCCAGGGGTTTCTGAAGCTTTCTTT.

This clonotype was observed a handful of times. The J gene is TRBJ2-2, the V gene TRBV4-2; 8 bases agree with TRBD1. J was trimmed by 4 bases and V by 4 bases; bases with no gene match: 8. Germline CDR1 is LGHNA and CDR2 is YNFKEQ. The CDR3 sequence is 16 residues long. CDR3 region: CASSRLDRAGTGELFF. The CDR3 DNA reads TGTGCCAGCAGCCGGCTGGACAGGGCTGGCACCGGGGAGCTGTTTTTT.

The chain has TRBV10-2 and TRBJ1-2; TRBD1 matches at 7 bases. Germline V lookup: CDR1 WSHSY, CDR2 SAAADI. V lost 4 bases and J lost 4; bases outside the gene matches: 3. The CDR3 covers 13 residues. Here the CDR3 reads CASSADRIYGYTF. CDR3 DNA sequence: TGCGCCAGCAGTGCGGACAGGATCTATGGCTACACCTTC.